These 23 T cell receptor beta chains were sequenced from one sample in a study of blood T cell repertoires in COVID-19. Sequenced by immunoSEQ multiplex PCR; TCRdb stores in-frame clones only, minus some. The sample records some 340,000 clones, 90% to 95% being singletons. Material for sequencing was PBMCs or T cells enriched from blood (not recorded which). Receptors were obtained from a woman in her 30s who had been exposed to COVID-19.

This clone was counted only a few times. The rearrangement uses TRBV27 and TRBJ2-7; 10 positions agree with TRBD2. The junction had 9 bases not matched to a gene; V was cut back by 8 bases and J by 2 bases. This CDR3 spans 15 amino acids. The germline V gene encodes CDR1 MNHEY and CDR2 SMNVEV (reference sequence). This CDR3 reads CASQRQRGGPYEQYF. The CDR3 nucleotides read TGTGCCAGCCAACGGCAGCGGGGGGGGCCCTACGAGCAGTACTTC.

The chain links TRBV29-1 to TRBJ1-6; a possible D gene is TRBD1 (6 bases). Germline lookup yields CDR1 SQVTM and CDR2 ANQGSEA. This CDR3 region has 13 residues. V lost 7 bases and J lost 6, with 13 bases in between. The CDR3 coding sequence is TGCAGCGCCGCAATGGACAGTAATTCACCCCTCCACTTT. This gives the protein CSAAMDSNSPLHF.

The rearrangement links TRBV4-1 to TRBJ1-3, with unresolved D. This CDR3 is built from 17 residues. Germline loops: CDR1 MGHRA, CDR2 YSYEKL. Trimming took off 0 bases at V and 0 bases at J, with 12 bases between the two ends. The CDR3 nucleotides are TGCGCCAGCAGCCAAGATTCGTACAGACCCTCTGGAAACACCATATATTTT. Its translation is CASSQDSYRPSGNTIYF.

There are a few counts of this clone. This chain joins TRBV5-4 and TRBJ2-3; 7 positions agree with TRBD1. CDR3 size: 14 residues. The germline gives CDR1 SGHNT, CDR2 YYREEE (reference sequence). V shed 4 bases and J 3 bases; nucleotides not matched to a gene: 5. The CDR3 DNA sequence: TGTGCCAGCAGCGACAGGACAGGTACAGATACGCAGTATTTT. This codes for CASSDRTGTDTQYF.

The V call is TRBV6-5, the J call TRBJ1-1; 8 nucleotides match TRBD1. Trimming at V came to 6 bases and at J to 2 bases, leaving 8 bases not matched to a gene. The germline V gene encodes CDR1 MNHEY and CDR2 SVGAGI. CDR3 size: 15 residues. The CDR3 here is CASSSIGQGNTEAFF. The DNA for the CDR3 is TGTGCCAGCAGCTCTATCGGACAGGGAAACACTGAAGCTTTCTTT.

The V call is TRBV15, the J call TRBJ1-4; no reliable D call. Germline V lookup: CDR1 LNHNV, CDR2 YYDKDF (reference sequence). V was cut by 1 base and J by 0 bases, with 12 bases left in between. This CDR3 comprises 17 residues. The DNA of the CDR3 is TGTGCCACCAGCAGAGTTGTGAAGAGAACAACTAATGAAAAACTGTTTTTT. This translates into CATSRVVKRTTNEKLFF.

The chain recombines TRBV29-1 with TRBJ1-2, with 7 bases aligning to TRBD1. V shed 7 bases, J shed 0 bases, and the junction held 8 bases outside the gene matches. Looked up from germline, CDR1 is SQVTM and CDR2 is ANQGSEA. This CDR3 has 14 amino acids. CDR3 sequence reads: CSGAPGQTNYGYTF. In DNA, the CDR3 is TGCAGCGGGGCCCCGGGACAGACTAACTATGGCTACACCTTC.

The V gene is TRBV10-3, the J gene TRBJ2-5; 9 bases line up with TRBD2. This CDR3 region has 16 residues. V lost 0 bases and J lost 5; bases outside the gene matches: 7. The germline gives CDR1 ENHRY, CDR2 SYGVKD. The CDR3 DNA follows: TGTGCCATCAGTGAGTCCCTGGGCGGGGGGGACGAGACCCAGTACTTC. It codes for CAISESLGGGDETQYF.

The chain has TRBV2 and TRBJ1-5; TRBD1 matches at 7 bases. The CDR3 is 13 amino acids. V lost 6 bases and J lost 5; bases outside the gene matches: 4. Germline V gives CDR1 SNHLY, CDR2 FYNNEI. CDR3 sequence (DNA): TGTGCCAGCAGGGGGACAGTCGATCAGCCCCAGCATTTT. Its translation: CASRGTVDQPQHF.

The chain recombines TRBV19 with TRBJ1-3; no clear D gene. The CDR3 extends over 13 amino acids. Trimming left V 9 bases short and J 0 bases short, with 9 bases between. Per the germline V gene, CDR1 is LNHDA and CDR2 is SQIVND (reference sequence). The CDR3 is CASETTSGNTIYF. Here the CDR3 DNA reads TGTGCCAGCGAGACAACCTCTGGAAACACCATATATTTT.

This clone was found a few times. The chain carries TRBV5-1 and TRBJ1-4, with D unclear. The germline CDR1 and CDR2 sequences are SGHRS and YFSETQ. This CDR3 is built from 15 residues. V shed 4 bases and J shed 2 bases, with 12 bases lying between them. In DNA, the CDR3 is TGCGCCAGCAGCCTGGCGAGCGGGACTAATGAAAAACTGTTTTTT. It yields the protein CASSLASGTNEKLFF.

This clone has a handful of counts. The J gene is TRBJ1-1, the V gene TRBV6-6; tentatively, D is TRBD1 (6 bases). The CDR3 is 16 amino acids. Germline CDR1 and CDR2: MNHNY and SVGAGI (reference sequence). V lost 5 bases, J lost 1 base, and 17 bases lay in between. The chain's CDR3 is CASSRTRGARNTEAFF. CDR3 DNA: TGTGCCAGCAGTCGAACCCGGGGGGCGAGGAACACTGAAGCTTTCTTT.

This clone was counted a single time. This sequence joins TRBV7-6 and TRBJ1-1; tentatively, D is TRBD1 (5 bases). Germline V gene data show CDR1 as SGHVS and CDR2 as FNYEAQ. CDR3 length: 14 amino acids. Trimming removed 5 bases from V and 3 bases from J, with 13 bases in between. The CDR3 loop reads CASSARGGDTEAFF. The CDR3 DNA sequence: TGTGCCAGCAGCGCCCGCGGGGGGGACACTGAAGCTTTCTTT.

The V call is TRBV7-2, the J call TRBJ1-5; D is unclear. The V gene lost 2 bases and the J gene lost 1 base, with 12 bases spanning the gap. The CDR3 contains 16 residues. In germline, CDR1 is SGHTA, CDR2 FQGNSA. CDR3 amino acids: CASSLSPGRSNQPQHF. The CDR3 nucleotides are TGTGCCAGCAGCTTAAGCCCCGGGAGAAGCAATCAGCCCCAGCATTTT.

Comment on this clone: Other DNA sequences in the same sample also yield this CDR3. The CDR3 DNA reads TGTGCCAGTAGTATCCTTAACTATGGCTACACCTTC. Its protein product is CASSILNYGYTF. This sequence joins TRBV19 and TRBJ1-2; unclear D gene. V was cut by 3 bases and J by 1 base, with 3 bases left in between. This CDR3 spans 12 amino acids. The germline V gene encodes CDR1 LNHDA and CDR2 SQIVND (reference sequence).

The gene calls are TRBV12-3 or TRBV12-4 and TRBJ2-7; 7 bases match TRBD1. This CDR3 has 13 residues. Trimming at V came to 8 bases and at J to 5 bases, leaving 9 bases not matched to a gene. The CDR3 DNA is TGTGCCAGCCATATGACAGGGTTTGACGAGCAGTACTTC. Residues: CASHMTGFDEQYF.

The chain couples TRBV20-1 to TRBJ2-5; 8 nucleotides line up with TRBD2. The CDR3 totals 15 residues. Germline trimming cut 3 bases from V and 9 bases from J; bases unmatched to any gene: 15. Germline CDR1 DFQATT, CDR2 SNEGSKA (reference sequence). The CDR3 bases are TGCAGTGCTAGTAAACCGGGGGGGCCCGATTGGGCCCAGTACTTC. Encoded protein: CSASKPGGPDWAQYF.

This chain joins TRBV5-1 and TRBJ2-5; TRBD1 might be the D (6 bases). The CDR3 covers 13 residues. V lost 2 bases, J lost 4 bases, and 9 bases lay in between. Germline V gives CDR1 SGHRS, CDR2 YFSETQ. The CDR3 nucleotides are TGCGCCAGCAGCTTTCAGGGGATAGAGACCCAGTACTTC. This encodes CASSFQGIETQYF.

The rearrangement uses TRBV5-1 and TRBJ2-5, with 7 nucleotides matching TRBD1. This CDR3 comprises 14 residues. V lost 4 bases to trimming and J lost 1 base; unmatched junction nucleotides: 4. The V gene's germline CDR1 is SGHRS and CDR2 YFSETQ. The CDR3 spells CASSPTGIQETQYF. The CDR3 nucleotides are TGCGCCAGCAGCCCGACAGGGATCCAAGAGACCCAGTACTTC.

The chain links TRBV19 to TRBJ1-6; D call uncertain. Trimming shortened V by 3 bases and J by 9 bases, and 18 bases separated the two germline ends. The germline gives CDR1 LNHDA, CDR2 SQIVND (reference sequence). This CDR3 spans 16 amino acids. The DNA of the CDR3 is TGTGCCAGTAGTATTTCGGCCCGAGGGAGCAGTTCACCCCTCCACTTT. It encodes CASSISARGSSSPLHF. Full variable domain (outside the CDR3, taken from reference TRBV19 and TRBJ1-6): DGGITQSPKYLFRKEGQNVTLSCEQNLNHDAMYWYRQDPGQGLRLIYYSQIVNDFQKGDIAEGYSVSREKKESFPLTVTSAQKNPTAFYLCASSISARGSSSPLHFGNGTRLTVT.

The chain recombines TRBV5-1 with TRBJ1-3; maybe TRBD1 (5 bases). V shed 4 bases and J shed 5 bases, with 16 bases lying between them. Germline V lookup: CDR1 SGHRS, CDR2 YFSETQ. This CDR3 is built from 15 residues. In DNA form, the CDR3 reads TGCGCCAGCAGCGACCCGGGACTCCCTCGAAACACCATATATTTT. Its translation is CASSDPGLPRNTIYF.

CDR3 in DNA: TGTGCCATCAGTGTATATTCCAGGCAAGAGACCCAGTACTTC. Its translation: CAISVYSRQETQYF. This chain joins TRBV10-3 and TRBJ2-5; D is unclear. Germline V gene lookup returns CDR1 ENHRY and CDR2 SYGVKD. The CDR3 length is 14 residues. The V gene lost 4 bases and the J gene lost 2 bases, with 11 bases spanning the gap.

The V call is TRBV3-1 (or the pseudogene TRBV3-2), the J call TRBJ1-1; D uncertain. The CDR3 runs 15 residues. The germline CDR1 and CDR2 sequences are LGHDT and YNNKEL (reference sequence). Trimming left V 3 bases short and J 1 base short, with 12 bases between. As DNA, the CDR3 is TGTGCCAGCAGCCACCCACTTGGGAGGAACACTGAAGCTTTCTTT. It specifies CASSHPLGRNTEAFF.